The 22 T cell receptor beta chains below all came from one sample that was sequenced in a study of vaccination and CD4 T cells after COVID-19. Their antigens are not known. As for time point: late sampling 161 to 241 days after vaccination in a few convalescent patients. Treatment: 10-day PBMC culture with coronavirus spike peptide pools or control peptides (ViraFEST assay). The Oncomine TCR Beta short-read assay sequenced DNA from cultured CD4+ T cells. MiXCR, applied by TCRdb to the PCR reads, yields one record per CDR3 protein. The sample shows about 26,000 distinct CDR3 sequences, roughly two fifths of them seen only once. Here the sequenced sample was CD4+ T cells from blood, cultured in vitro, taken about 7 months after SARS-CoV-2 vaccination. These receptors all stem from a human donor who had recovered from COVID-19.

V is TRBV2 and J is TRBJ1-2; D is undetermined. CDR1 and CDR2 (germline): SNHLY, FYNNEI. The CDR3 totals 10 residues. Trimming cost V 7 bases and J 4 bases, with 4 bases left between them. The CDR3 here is CASKSYGYTF. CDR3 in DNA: TGTGCCAGCAAAAGCTATGGCTACACCTTC.

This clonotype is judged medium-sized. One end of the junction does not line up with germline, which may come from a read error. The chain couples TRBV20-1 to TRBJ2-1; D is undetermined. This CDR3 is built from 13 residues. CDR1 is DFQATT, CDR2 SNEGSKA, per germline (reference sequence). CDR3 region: CSAKQNSDNEQFF. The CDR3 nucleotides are TGCAGTGCTAAACAAAACTCCGACAATGAGCAGTTCTTC.

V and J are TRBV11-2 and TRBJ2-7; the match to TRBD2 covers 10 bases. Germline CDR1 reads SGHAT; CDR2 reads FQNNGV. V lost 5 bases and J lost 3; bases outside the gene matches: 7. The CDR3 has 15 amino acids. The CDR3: CASSLGLADRYEQYF. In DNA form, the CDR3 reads TGTGCCAGCAGCCTCGGACTAGCGGACCGCTACGAGCAGTACTTC.

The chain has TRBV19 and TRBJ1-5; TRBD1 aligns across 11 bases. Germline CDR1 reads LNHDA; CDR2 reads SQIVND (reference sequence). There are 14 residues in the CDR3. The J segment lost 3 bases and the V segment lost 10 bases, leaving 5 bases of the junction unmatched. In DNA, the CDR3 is TGTGCCACCTGGGACAGGGGGTCCAATCAGCCCCAGCATTTT. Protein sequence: CATWDRGSNQPQHF. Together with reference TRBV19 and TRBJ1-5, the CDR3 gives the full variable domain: DGGITQSPKYLFRKEGQNVTLSCEQNLNHDAMYWYRQDPGQGLRLIYYSQIVNDFQKGDIAEGYSVSREKKESFPLTVTSAQKNPTAFYLCATWDRGSNQPQHFGDGTRLSIL.

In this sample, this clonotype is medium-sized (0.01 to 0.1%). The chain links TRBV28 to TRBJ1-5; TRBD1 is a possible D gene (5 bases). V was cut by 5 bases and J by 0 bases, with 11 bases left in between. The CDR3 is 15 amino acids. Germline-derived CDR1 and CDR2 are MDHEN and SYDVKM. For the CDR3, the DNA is TGTGCCAGCAGTAGATTGGGGCCTAGCAATCAGCCCCAGCATTTT. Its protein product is CASSRLGPSNQPQHF.

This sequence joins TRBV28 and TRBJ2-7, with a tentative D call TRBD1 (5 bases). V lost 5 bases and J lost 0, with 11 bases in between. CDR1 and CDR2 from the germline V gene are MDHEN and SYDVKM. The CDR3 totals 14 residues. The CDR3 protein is CASSRTPLSYEQYF. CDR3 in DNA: TGTGCCAGCAGTCGGACACCCCTCTCCTACGAGCAGTACTTC.

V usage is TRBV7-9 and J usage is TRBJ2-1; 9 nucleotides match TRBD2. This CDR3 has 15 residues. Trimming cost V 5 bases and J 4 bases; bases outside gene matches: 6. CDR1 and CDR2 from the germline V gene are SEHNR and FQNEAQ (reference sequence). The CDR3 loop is CASSPSSGKYNEQFF. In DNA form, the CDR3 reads TGTGCCAGCAGCCCGTCTAGCGGGAAATACAATGAGCAGTTCTTC.

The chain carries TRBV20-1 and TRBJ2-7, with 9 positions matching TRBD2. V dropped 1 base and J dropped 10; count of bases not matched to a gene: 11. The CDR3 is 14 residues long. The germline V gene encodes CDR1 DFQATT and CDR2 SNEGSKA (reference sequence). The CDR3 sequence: CSARAGTSPPSQYF. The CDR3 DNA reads TGCAGTGCTAGAGCCGGGACTAGCCCACCCAGCCAGTACTTC.

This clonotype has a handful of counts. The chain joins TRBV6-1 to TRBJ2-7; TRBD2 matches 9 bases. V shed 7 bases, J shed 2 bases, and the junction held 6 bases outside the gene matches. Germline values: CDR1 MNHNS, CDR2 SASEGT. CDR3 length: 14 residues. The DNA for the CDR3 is TGTGCCAGCACCTTTAGCGGGAGCGCCTACGAGCAGTACTTC. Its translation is CASTFSGSAYEQYF.

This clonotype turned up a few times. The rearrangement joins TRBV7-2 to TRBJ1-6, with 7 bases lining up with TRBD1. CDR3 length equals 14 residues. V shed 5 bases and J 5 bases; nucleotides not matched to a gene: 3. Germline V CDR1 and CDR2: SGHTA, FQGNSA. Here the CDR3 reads CASSPTGNNSPLHF. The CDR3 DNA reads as TGTGCCAGCAGCCCGACAGGGAATAATTCACCCCTCCACTTT.

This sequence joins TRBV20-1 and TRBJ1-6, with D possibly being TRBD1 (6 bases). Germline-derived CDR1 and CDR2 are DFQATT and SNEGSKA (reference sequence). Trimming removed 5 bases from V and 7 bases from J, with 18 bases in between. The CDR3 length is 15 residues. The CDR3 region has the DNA TGCAGTGCTGGCCAGATGGGACACCGAAATTCACCCCTCCACTTT. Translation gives CSAGQMGHRNSPLHF.

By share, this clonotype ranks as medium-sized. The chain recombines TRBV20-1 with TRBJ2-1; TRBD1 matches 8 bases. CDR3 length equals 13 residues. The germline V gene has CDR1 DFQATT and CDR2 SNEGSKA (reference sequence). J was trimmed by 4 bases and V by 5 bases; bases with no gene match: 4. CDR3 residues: CSALGTGYNEQFF. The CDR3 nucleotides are TGCAGTGCTCTAGGGACAGGTTACAATGAGCAGTTCTTC.

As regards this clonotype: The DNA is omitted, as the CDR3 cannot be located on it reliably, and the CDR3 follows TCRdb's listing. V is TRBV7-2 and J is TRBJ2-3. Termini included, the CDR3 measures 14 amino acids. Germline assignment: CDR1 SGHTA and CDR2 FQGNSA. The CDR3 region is CASSSSWGTDTQYF.

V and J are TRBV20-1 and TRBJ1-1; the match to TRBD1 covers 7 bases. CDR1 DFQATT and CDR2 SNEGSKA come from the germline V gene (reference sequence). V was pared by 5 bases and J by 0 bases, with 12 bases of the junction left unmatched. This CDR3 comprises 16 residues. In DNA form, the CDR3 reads TGCAGTGCTGATCTCACGACAGGGCACCTGAACACTGAAGCTTTCTTT. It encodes CSADLTTGHLNTEAFF.

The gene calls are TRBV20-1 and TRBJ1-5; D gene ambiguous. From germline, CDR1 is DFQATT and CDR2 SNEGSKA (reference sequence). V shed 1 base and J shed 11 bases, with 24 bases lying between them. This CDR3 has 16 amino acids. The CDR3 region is CSARVLGAGGPRAQHF. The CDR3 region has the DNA TGCAGTGCTAGAGTACTTGGTGCGGGCGGACCACGGGCCCAGCATTTT.

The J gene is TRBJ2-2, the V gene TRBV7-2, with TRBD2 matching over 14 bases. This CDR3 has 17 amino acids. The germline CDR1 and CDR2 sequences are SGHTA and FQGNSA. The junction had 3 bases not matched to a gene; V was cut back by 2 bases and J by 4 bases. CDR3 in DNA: TGTGCCAGCAGCTTATTAGGACTAGCGGGGGGCACCGGGGAGCTGTTTTTT. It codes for CASSLLGLAGGTGELFF.

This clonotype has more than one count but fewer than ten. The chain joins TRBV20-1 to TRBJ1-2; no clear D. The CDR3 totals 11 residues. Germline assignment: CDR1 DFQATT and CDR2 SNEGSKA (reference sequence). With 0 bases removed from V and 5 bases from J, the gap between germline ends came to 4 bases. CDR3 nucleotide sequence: TGCAGTGCTAGAGAATCATATGGCTACACCTTC. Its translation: CSARESYGYTF.

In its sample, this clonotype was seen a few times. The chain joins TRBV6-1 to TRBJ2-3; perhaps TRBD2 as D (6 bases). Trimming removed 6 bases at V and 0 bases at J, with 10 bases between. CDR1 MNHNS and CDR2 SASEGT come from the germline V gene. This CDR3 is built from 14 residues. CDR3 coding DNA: TGTGCCAGCAGATCCCTAGCGAGCACAGATACGCAGTATTTT. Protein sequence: CASRSLASTDTQYF.

The CDR3 spells CASTEGGTDTQYF. The CDR3 DNA follows: TGTGCCAGCACCGAAGGGGGTACAGATACGCAGTATTTT. The rearrangement links TRBV6-2 or TRBV6-3 to TRBJ2-3; D may be TRBD1 (6 bases). Germline V gene lookup returns CDR1 MNHEY and CDR2 SVGEGT. V lost 7 bases and J 3 bases, leaving 11 bases between the germline ends. The CDR3 consists of 13 residues.

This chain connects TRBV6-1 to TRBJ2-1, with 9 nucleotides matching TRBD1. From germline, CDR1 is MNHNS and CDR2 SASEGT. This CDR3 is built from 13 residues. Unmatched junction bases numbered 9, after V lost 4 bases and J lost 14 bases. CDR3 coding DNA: TGTGCCAGCAGTGCGGAGGGACAGGGTATCAAGTTCTTC. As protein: CASSAEGQGIKFF.

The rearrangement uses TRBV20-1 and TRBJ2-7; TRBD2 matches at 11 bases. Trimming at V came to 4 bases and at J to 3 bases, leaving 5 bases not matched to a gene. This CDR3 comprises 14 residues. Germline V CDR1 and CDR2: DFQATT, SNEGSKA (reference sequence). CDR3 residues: CSATLAGDSYEQYF. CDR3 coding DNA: TGCAGTGCTACACTAGCGGGAGATAGCTACGAGCAGTACTTC.

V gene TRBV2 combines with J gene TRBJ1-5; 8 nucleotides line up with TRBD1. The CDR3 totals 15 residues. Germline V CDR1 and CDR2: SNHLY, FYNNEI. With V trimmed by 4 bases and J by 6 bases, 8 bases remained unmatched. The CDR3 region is CASSGVAGGTQPQHF. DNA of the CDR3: TGTGCCAGCAGTGGGGTGGCAGGGGGCACTCAGCCCCAGCATTTT.